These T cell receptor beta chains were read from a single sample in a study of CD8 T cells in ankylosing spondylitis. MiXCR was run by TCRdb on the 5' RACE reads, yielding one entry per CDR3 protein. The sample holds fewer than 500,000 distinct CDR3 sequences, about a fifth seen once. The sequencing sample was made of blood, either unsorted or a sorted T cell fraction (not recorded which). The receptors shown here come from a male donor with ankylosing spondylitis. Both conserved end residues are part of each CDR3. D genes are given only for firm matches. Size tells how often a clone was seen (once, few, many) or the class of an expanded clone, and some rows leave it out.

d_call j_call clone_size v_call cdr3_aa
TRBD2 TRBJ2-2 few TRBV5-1 CASSLGGGSAGELFF
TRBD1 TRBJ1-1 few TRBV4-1 CASSQDGTGVNTEAFF
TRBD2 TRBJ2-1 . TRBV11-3 CASSRERESEQFF
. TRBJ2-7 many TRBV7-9 CASSLDLGGFKQYF
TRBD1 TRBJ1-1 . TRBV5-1 CASSPTGANTEAFF
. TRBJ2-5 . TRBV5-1 CASSLGTVGQETQYF
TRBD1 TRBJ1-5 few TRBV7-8 CASSVDRDNQPQHF
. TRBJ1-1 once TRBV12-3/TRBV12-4 CASSLGAGIMNTEAFF
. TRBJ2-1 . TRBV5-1 CASSFIGAGEQFF
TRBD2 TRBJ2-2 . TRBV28 CASSHPSGRWELFF
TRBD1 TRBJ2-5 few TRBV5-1 CASKQGAQETQYF
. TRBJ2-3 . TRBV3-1 CASSQAVSSRADTQYF
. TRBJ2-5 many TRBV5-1 CASSLVAGSFQETQYF
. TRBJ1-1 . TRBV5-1 CASSLEGRNTEAFF
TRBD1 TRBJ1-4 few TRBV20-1 CSAREPGQGFGTNEKLFF
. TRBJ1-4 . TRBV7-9 CASSISGGEKLFF
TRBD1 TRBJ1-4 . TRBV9 CASSVGTGQTEKLFF
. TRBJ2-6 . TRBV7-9 CASSFPGANVLTF
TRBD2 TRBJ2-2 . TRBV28 CASSSPSSGRYTGELFF
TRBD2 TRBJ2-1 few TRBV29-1 CSVEPLAGGPGEQFF
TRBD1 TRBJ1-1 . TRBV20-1 CSASPPGQGVATEAFF
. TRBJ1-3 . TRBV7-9 CASSLAVGDRTRNTIYF
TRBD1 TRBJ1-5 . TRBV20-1 CSASRGQEDQPQHF
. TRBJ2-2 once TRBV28 CASSLSVTGELVF
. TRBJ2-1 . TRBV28 CASNTQGDNEQFF
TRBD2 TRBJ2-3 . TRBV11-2 CASSLVRLAGASTDTQYF
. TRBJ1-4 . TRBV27 CASQPSPGGKLFF
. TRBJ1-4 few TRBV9 CASSPRGGMNEKLFF
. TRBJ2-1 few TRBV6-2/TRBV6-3 CASSFRALPYNEQFF
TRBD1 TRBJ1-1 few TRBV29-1 CSVIRGQNTEAFF
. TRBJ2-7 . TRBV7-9 CASSLGAASAHEQYF
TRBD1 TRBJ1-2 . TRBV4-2 CASSQWDRGNYGYTF
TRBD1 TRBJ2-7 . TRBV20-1 CSASMDRGDEQYF
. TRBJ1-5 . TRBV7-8 CASSPLRVGNQPQHF
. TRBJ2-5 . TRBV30 CAWSPGGETQYF
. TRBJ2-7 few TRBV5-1 CASSLATGRRYEQYF
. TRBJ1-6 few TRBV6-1 CASKGSSYNSPLHF
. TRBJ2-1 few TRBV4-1 CASSQDEDTYNEQFF
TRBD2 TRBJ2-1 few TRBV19 CASRGLAENEQFF
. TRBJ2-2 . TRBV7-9 CASRPGRNTGELFF
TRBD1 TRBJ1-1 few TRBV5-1 CASSLEGGGFPEAFF
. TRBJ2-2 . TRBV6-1 CASRRSGTNTGELFF
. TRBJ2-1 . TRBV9 CASSKTDYNEQFF
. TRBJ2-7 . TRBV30 CAWSPRVLKVHEQYF
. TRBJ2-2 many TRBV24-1 CATSDSAFRNTGELFF
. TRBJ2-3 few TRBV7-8 CASSRGLSTDTQYF
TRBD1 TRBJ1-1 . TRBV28 CASSARTGLDTEAFF
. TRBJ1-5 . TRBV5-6 CASSLDASNQPQHF
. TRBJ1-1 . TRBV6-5 CASRYLRGLAFF
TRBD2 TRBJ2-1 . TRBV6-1 CASSKTSGGSYNEQFF
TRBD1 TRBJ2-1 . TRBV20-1 CSARDPRGLAGLNF
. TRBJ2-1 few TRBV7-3 CASSVTDWQDEQFF
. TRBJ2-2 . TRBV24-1 CATSESLPSSTGELFF
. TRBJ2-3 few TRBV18 CASSLVGWTDTQYF
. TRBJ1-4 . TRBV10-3 CAISLSPNEKLFF